This T cell receptor beta chain was captured by sequencing in a study of blood T cell repertoires in COVID-19. This clone occurred a few times. TCRdb's copy holds only in-frame clones and misses some; the assay was immunoSEQ multiplex PCR. The sample includes 150,000 to 170,000 clones, 91% of them seen just once. V lost 1 base and J 2 bases, leaving 14 bases between the germline ends. Germline lookup yields CDR1 SGHTS and CDR2 YDEGEE. This CDR3 region has 16 residues. The receptor's source is a man in his forties or fifties with acute or convalescent COVID-19. The chain carries TRBV5-8 and TRBJ2-3, with D perhaps matching TRBD1 (8 bases). The material sequenced was peripheral blood. The CDR3 is CASSLHRGGLTDTQYF. The CDR3 DNA sequence: TGTGCCAGCAGCTTGCACAGGGGGGGGCTCACAGATACGCAGTATTTT.